This entry is about one T cell receptor (beta chain). Its target is unknown. 60 Vbeta and 13 Jbeta primers were used in PCR. The assay was immunoSEQ multiplex PCR, and TCRdb's table has in-frame clones only and misses some. This table has about 140,000 clones, approximately 84% appearing once. The data were taken from a study of cytomegalovirus exposure and HLA in healthy donors. Overall study context: Earlier, almost 120 million unique TCR beta sequences were recovered from about 170 million T cells by an analysis. Genotyping of more than 300 donors showed that 65% to 90% belonged to the Caucasian-associated ancestry cluster. Study-wide results and limits: Reportedly, fewer N-insertions than the approximately 650-donor mean appeared in an Asian-associated ancestry cluster in a later analysis. The study dropped some indistinguishable V segments, TRBV6-2 and TRBV6-3 among them.

CDR1 and CDR2 from the germline V gene are MDHEN and SYDVKM. V gave up 3 bases and J gave up 3 bases, with 11 bases separating them. The CDR3 runs to 14 residues. This receptor was identified in a man aged 25 to 40 in good health and CMV-seropositive. The chain has TRBV28 and TRBJ1-1; no definite D call. The sequenced sample was PBMCs. Here the CDR3 DNA reads TGTGCCAGCAGTTTGACTGCGAGGGACACTGAAGCTTTCTTT. Residues: CASSLTARDTEAFF. The full variable domain, in which reference TRBV28 and TRBJ1-1 provide the parts outside the CDR3, is DVKVTQSSRYLVKRTGEKVFLECVQDMDHENMFWYRQDPGLGLRLIYFSYDVKMKEKGDIPEGYSVSREKKERFSLILESASTNQTSMYLCASSLTARDTEAFFGQGTRLTVV.